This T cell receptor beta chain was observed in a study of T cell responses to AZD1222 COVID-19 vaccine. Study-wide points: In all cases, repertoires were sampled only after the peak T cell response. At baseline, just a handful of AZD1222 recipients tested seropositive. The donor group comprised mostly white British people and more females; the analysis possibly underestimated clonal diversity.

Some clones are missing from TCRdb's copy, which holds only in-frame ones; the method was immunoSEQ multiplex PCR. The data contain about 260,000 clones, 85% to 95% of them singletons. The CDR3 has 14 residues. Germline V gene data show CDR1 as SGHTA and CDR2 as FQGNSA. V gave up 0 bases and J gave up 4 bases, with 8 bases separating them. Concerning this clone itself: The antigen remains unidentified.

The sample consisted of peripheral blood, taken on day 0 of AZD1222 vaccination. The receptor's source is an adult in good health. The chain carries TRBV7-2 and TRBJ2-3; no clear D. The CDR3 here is CASSLAPAPDTQYF. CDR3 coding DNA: TGTGCCAGCAGCTTAGCGCCAGCCCCAGATACGCAGTATTTT. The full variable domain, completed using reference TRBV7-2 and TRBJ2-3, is GAGVSQSPSNKVTEKGKDVELRCDPISGHTALYWYRQSLGQGLEFLIYFQGNSAPDKSGLPSDRFSAERTGGSVSTLTIQRTQQEDSAVYLCASSLAPAPDTQYFGPGTRLTVL.